This T cell receptor beta chain was identified during a study of blood T cell repertoires in COVID-19. This CDR3 has 14 amino acids. V trimming: 7 bases; J trimming: 7 bases; junction bases outside the gene matches: 7. CDR1 is LNHDA, CDR2 SQIVND, per germline (reference sequence). Assay: immunoSEQ multiplex PCR; the TCRdb copy retains only in-frame clones and omits some. In the table there are fewer than 95,000 clones, over 65% of which are singletons. The TCR sequence derives from a man in his 70s with COVID-19, enrolled during active disease. The sample comprised peripheral blood. The V and J genes are TRBV19 and TRBJ2-2; the match to TRBD1 covers 9 bases. The CDR3 region has the DNA TGTGCCAGTATCAACAGGGGGCAGAGCGGGGAGCTGTTTTTT. Residues: CASINRGQSGELFF.